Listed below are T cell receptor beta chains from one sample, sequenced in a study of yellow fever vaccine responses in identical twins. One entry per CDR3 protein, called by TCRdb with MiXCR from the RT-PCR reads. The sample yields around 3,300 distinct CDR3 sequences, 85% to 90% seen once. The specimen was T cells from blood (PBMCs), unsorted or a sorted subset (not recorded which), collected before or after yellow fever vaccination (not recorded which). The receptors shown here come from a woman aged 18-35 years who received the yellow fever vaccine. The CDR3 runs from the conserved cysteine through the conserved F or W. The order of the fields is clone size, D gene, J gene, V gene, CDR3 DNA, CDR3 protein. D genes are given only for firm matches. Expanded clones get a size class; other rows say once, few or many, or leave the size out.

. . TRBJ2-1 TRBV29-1 TGCAGCGTTGAACCCGGGACTCCCCATGAGCAGTTCTTC CSVEPGTPHEQFF
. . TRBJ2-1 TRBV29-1 TGCAGCGTTGTCGGGGTTGTGAGCTCCTACAATGAGCAGTTCTTC CSVVGVVSSYNEQFF
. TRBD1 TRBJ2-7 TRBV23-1 TGCGCCAGCAGTCAACCGGACAGGGGAGGCGAGCAGTACTTC CASSQPDRGGEQYF
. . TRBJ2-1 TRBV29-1 TGCAGCGTTGTTTCCAATGAGCAGTTCTTC CSVVSNEQFF
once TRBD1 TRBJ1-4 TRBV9 TGTGCCAGCAGCGACGACGCCGGGACAGGGGTTGAAAAACTGTTTTTT CASSDDAGTGVEKLFF
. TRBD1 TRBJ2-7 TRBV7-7 TGTGCTAGCAGCTCTGACAGGGGCGGCGAGCAGTACTTC CASSSDRGGEQYF
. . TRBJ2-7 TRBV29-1 TGCAGCGTTGGGCAGGGGACGGCTTACGAGCAGTACTTC CSVGQGTAYEQYF
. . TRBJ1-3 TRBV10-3 TGTGCCATCAGACCGACGGGCCCAGAAGGAAACACCATATATTTT CAIRPTGPEGNTIYF
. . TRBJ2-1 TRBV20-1 TGCAGTGCTTCTCTAGCGAATGAGCAGTTCTTC CSASLANEQFF
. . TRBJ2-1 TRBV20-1 TGCAGTGCTAGAGTAGCACTAGGGAGCCGCAACTACAATGAGCAGTTCTTC CSARVALGSRNYNEQFF
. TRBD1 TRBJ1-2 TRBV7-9 TGTGCCAGCAGCTTGCCAGGGGGGAGGAACTATGGCTACACCTTC CASSLPGGRNYGYTF
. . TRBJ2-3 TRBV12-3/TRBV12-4 TGTGCCAGCAGTTTGAGCTCGAGGGGAGATACGCAGTATTTT CASSLSSRGDTQYF
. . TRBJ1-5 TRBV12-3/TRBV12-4 TGTGCCAGCAGTTCGGGAGAAGGTAATCAGCCCCAGCATTTT CASSSGEGNQPQHF
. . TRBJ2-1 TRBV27 TGTGCCAGCAGTTTCGCCAGGATGGACAATGAGCAGTTCTTC CASSFARMDNEQFF
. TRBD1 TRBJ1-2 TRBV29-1 TGCAGCGTCGACAACAGGGGCCCCTACTATGGCTACACCTTC CSVDNRGPYYGYTF
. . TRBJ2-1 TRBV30 TGTGCCTGGAGTGATGAGTGGGCGGCCCACGTTAATGAGCAGTTCTTC CAWSDEWAAHVNEQFF
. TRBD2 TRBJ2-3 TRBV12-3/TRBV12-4 TGTGCCAGCAGTTTGGTCGGGGGGGAGACAGATACGCAGTATTTT CASSLVGGETDTQYF
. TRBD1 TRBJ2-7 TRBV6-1 TGTGCCAGCAGCCCCCGGGACAGGGGGTCGGTCGAGCAGTACTTC CASSPRDRGSVEQYF
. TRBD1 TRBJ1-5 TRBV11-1 TGTGCCAGCAGCGACAGGGTAGGGGATCAGCCCCAGCATTTT CASSDRVGDQPQHF
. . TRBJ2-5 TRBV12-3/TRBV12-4 TGTGCCAGCAGACAGGGAAAACAAGAGACCCAGTACTTC CASRQGKQETQYF
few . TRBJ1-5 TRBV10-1 TGCGCCAGCAGTGAGATGGGGGGCCCCCGTATGAGCAATCAGCCCCAGCATTTT CASSEMGGPRMSNQPQHF
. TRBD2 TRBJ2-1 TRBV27 TGTGCCAGCAGTCCTGGACTAGCGGGAGCATACAATGAGCAGTTCTTC CASSPGLAGAYNEQFF
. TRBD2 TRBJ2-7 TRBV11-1 TGTGCCAGCAGCCACGACACGGGACTAGTGGACGAGCAGTACTTC CASSHDTGLVDEQYF
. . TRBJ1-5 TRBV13 TGTGCCAGCAGACCCGGGACTTCTGACAATCAGCCCCAGCATTTT CASRPGTSDNQPQHF
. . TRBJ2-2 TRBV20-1 TGCAGTGGGGACCCCTCGGACGGGGAGCTGTTTTTT CSGDPSDGELFF
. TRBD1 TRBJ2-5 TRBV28 TGTGCCAGCAGTGGACAGGGGGTCGGGACCCAGTACTTC CASSGQGVGTQYF
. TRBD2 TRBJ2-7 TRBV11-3 TGTGCCAGCAGCCCGGATTCTAGCGGATCCTACGAGCAGTACTTC CASSPDSSGSYEQYF
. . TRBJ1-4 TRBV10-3 TGTGCCATCAGGGACAGACTGAATGAAAAACTGTTTTTT CAIRDRLNEKLFF